This section outlines one TCR beta chain sequence together with its context. What it recognizes is unknown. This record belongs to a study of cytomegalovirus exposure and HLA in healthy donors. V was clipped by 4 bases and J by 5 bases, with 16 bases between them. Per germline, CDR1 GTSNPN and CDR2 SVGIG (reference sequence). This CDR3 has 14 residues. Study-wide results and limits: A later analysis linked a missense DCLRE1C variant to TCR beta V- and J-gene trimming.

PCR employed 60 Vbeta and 13 Jbeta primers. Produced via immunoSEQ multiplex PCR; TCRdb's table is partial and in-frame only. Its clone listing holds about 190,000 clones. The sequenced sample consisted of PBMCs. The clonotype was recovered from a man aged 30-40 years in good health and CMV-seronegative. The chain recombines TRBV30 with TRBJ2-3; possible D gene TRBD1, 6 bases. CDR3 in DNA: TGTGCCTGGACTCTGGGGGCGACCGGAGATACGCAGTATTTT. Protein product: CAWTLGATGDTQYF.